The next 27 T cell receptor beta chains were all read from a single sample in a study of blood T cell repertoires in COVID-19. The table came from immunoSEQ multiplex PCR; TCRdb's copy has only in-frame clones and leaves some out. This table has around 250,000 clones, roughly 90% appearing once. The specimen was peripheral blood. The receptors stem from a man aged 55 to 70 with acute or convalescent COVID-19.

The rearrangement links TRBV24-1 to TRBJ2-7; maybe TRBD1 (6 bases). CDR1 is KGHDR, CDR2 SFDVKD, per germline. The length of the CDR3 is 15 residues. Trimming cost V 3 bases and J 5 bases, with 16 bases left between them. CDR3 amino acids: CATSDPRTAQDEQYF. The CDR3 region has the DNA TGTGCCACCAGTGATCCCCGGACAGCCCAGGACGAGCAGTACTTC.

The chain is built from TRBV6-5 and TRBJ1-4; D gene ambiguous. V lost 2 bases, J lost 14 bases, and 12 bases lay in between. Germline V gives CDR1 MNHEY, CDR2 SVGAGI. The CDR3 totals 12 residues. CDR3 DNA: TGTGCCAGCAGTTACAATTTGAGGATCCTGTTTTTT. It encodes CASSYNLRILFF.

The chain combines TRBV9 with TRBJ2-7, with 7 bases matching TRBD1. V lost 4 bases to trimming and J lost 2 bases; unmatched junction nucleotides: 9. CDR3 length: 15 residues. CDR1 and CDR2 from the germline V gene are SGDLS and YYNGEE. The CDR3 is CASSLRTGPTYEQYF. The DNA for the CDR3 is TGTGCCAGCAGCCTCCGGACAGGTCCCACCTACGAGCAGTACTTC.

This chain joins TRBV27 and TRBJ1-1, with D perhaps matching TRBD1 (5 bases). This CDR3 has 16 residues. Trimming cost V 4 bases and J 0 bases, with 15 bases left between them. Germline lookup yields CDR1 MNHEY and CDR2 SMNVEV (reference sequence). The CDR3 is CASSSWGRGMNTEAFF. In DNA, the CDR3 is TGTGCCAGCAGTTCCTGGGGGAGGGGAATGAACACTGAAGCTTTCTTT.

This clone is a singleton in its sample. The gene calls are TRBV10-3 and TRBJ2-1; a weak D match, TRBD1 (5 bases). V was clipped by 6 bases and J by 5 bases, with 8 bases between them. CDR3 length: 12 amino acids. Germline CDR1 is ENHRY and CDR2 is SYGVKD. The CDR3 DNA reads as TGTGCCATCAGCAGACAGAACAATGAGCAGTTCTTC. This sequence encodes CAISRQNNEQFF.

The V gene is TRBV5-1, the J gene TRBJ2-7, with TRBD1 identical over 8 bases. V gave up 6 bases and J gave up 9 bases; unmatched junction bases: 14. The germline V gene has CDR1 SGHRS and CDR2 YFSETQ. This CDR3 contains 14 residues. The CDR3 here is CASTSGQGARGQYF. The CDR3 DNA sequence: TGCGCCAGCACCTCGGGCCAGGGGGCGCGCGGGCAGTACTTC. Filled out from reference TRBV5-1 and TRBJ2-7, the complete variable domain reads KAGVTQTPRYLIKTRGQQVTLSCSPISGHRSVSWYQQTPGQGLQFLFEYFSETQRNKGNFPGRFSGRQFSNSRSEMNVSTLELGDSALYLCASTSGQGARGQYFGPGTRLTVT.

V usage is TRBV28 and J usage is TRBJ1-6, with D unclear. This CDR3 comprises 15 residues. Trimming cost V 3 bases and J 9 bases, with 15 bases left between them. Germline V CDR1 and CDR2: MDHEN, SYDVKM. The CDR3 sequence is CASSLEPKAGSPLHF. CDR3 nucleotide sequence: TGTGCCAGCAGTTTGGAGCCAAAGGCGGGTTCACCCCTCCACTTT.

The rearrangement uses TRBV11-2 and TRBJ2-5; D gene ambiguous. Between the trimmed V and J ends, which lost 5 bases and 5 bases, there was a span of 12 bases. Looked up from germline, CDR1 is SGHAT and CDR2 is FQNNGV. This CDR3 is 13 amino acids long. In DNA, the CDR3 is TGTGCCAGCAGCCCACATTACATTGAGACCCAGTACTTC. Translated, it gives CASSPHYIETQYF.

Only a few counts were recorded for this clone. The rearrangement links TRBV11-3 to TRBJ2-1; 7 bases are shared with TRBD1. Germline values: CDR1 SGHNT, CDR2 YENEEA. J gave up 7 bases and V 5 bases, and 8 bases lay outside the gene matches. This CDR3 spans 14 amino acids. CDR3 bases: TGTGCCAGCAGCATACGACAGGGCCGAAATGAGCAGTTCTTC. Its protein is CASSIRQGRNEQFF.

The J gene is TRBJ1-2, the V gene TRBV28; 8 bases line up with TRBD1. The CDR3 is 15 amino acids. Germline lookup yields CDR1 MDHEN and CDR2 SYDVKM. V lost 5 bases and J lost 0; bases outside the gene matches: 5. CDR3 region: CASSTTGEPNYGYTF. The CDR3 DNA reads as TGTGCCAGCAGTACGACAGGGGAACCTAACTATGGCTACACCTTC.

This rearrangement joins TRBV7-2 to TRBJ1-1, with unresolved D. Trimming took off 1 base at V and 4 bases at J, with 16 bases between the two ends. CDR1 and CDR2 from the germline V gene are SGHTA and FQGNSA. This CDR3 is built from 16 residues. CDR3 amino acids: CASSLEPTGSGTEAFF. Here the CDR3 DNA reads TGTGCCAGCAGCTTAGAGCCGACGGGGTCGGGCACTGAAGCTTTCTTT. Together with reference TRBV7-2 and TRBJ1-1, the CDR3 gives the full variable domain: GAGVSQSPSNKVTEKGKDVELRCDPISGHTALYWYRQSLGQGLEFLIYFQGNSAPDKSGLPSDRFSAERTGGSVSTLTIQRTQQEDSAVYLCASSLEPTGSGTEAFFGQGTRLTVV.

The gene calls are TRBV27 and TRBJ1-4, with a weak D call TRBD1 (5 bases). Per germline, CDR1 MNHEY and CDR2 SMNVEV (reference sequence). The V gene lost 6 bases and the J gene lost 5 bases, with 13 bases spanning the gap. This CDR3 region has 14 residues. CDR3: CASSPLRGNEKLFF. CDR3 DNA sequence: TGTGCCAGCAGCCCCCTGCGGGGGAATGAAAAACTGTTTTTT.

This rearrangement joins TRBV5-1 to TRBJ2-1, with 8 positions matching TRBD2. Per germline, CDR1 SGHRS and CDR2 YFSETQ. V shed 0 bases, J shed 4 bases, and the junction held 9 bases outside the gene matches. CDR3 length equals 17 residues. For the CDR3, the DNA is TGCGCCAGCAGCTTGGGGCTAGCGGGTTCCTTATACAATGAGCAGTTCTTC. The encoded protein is CASSLGLAGSLYNEQFF.

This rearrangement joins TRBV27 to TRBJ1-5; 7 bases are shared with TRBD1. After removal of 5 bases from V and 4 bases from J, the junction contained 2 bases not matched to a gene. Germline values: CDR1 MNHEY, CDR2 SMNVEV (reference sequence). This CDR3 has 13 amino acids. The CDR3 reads CASSGDSNQPQHF. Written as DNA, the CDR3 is TGTGCCAGCAGTGGGGACAGTAATCAGCCCCAGCATTTT.

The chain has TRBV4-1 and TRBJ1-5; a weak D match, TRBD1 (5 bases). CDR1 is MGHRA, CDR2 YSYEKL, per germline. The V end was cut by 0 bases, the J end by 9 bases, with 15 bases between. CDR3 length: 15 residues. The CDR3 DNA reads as TGCGCCAGCAGCCAAGAGGGGCAGGCCCAATGGCCCCAGCATTTT. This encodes CASSQEGQAQWPQHF.

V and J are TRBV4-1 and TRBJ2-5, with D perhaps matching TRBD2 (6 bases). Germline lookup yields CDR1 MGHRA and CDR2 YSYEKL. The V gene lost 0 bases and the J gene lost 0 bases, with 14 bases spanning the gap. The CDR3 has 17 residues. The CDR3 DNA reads TGCGCCAGCAGCCAAGAAAAAGAAAGCGGGTACCAAGAGACCCAGTACTTC. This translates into CASSQEKESGYQETQYF.

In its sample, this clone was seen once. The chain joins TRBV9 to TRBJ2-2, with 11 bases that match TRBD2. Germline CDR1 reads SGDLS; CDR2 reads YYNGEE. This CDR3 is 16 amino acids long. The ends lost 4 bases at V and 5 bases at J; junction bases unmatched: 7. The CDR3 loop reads CASSPLAGGLTGELFF. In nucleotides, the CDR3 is TGTGCCAGCAGCCCCCTAGCGGGAGGTTTGACCGGGGAGCTGTTTTTT. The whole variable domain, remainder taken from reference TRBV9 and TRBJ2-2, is DSGVTQTPKHLITATGQRVTLRCSPRSGDLSVYWYQQSLDQGLQFLIQYYNGEERAKGNILERFSAQQFPDLHSELNLSSLELGDSALYFCASSPLAGGLTGELFFGEGSRLTVL.

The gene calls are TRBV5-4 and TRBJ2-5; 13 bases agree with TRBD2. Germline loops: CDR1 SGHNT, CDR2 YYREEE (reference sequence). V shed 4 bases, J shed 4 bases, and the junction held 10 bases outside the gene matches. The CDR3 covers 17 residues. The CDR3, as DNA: TGTGCCAGCAGCCCCGTCGGGACTAGCGGGATGGGAGAGACCCAGTACTTC. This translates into CASSPVGTSGMGETQYF.

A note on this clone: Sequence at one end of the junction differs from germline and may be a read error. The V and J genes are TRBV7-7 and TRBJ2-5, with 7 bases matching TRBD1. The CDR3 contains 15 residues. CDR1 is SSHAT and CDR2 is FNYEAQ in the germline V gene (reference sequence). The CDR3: CASSKAGTDQETQYF. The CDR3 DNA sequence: TGTGCTAGCAGCAAGGCCGGGACAGATCAAGAGACCCAGTACTTC.

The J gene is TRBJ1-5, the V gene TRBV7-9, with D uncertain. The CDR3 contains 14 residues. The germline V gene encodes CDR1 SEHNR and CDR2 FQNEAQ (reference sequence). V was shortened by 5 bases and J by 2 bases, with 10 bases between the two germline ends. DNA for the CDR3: TGTGCCAGCAGCCCGGACTTAGGCAATCAGCCCCAGCATTTT. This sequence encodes CASSPDLGNQPQHF.

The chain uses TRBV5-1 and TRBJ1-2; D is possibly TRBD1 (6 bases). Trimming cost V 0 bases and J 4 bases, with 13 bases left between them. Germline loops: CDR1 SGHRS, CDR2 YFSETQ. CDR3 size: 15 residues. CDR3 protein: CASSLDPRGGYGYTF. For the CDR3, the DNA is TGCGCCAGCAGCTTGGACCCCCGAGGGGGCTATGGCTACACCTTC.

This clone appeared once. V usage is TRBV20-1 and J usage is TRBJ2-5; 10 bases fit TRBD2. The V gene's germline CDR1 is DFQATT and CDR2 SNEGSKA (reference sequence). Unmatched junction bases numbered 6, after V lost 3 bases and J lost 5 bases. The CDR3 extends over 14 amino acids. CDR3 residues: CSASFLAGDETQYF. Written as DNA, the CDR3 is TGCAGTGCTAGTTTTCTAGCGGGAGATGAGACCCAGTACTTC.

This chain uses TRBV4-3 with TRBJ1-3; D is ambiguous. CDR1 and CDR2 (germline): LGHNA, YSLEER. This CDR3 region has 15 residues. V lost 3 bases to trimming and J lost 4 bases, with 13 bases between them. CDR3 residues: CASSQSLGSGNTIYF. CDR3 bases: TGCGCCAGCAGCCAGTCTCTCGGGAGCGGAAACACCATATATTTT.

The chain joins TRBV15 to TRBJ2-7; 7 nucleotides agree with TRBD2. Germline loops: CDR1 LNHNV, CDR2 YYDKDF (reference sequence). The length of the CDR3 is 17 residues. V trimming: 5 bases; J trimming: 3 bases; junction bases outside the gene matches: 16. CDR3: CATSGGDLGLPSYEQYF. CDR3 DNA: TGTGCCACCAGCGGGGGGGACTTGGGACTCCCGAGCTACGAGCAGTACTTC.

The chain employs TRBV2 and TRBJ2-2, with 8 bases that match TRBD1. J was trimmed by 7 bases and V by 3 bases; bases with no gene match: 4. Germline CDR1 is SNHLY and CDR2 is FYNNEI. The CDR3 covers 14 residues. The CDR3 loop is CASSDGQGDGELFF. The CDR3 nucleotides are TGTGCCAGCAGTGATGGACAGGGCGACGGGGAGCTGTTTTTT.

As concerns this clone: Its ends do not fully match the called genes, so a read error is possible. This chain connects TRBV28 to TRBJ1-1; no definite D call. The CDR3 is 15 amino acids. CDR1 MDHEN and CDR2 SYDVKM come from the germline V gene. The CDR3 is CASTRRAGPNAEAFF. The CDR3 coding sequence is TGTGCCAGCACCCGGCGAGCGGGCCCGAACGCTGAAGCTTTCTTT.

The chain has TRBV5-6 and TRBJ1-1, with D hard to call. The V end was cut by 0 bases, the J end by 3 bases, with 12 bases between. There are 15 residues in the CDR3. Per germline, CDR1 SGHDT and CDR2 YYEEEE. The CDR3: CASSLAVPLDTEAFF. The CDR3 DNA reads TGTGCCAGCAGCTTGGCGGTGCCGTTAGACACTGAAGCTTTCTTT.